These 15 T cell receptor beta chains share one sample of origin, sequenced in a study of T cells after posttransplantation cyclophosphamide. Using immunoSEQ multiplex PCR, the repertoire was profiled, and TCRdb retains in-frame clones only, with some absent. This repertoire shows over 15,000 clones, 94% found once; its top ten account for about 0.3%. The naive gate required viable CD3+CD4+ or CD3+CD8+ cells with CCR7+CD45RA+CD45RO-CD95-CD27+CD28+ phenotype. Specimen: naive CD4+ T cells sorted from blood. Receptor source: a woman between 50 and 59 years old in good health and a related stem cell transplant donor.

The genes are TRBV11-3 and TRBJ2-5; 7 nucleotides agree with TRBD2. The V gene end was trimmed by 6 bases and the J gene end by 2 bases; junction bases not matched to a gene: 3. The CDR3 extends over 13 amino acids. CDR1 is SGHNT and CDR2 is YENEEA in the germline V gene. CDR3 coding DNA: TGTGCCAGCAGATCGGGAGGTCAAGAGACCCAGTACTTC. Its translation: CASRSGGQETQYF. The whole variable domain, filled in from reference TRBV11-3 and TRBJ2-5, reads EAGVVQSPRYKIIEKKQPVAFWCNPISGHNTLYWYLQNLGQGPELLIRYENEEAVDDSQLPKDRFSAERLKGVDSTLKIQPAELGDSAVYLCASRSGGQETQYFGPGTRLLVL.

J is TRBJ1-2 and V is TRBV7-8; D is possibly TRBD1 (5 bases). CDR1 SGHVS and CDR2 FQNEAQ come from the germline V gene. This CDR3 is 16 amino acids long. V dropped 3 bases and J dropped 8 bases, with 22 bases sitting between them. Here the CDR3 DNA reads TGTGCCAGCAGCTTCTATCAGGGTAGGGGCTCTATCGGCTACACCTTC. Residues: CASSFYQGRGSIGYTF.

The gene calls are TRBV19 and TRBJ2-7; the match to TRBD2 covers 10 bases. CDR1 and CDR2 (germline): LNHDA, SQIVND (reference sequence). This CDR3 region has 14 residues. The V segment lost 7 bases and the J segment 7 bases; nucleotides outside the gene matches: 10. In DNA, the CDR3 is TGTGCCAGTAAGGAGCGGGAGGGCCTCAGGGAGCAGTACTTC. It is translated as CASKEREGLREQYF. Supplemented by reference TRBV19 and TRBJ2-7, the full variable domain reads DGGITQSPKYLFRKEGQNVTLSCEQNLNHDAMYWYRQDPGQGLRLIYYSQIVNDFQKGDIAEGYSVSREKKESFPLTVTSAQKNPTAFYLCASKEREGLREQYFGPGTRLTVT.

V is TRBV5-6 and J is TRBJ1-3; 8 positions match TRBD1. The trim removed 4 bases at V and 4 bases at J, leaving 10 bases unmatched. The CDR3 has 16 amino acids. Germline V gives CDR1 SGHDT, CDR2 YYEEEE. Here the CDR3 reads CASSRFDRGEGNTIYF. In DNA, the CDR3 is TGTGCCAGCAGCCGATTCGACAGGGGAGAAGGAAACACCATATATTTT. Based on the CDR3 plus reference TRBV5-6 and TRBJ1-3, the full variable domain is DAGVTQSPTHLIKTRGQQVTLRCSPKSGHDTVSWYQQALGQGPQFIFQYYEEEERQRGNFPDRFSGHQFPNYSSELNVNALLLGDSALYLCASSRFDRGEGNTIYFGEGSWLTVV.

V is TRBV28 and J is TRBJ2-3, with 7 positions matching TRBD2. This CDR3 is 17 amino acids long. CDR1 and CDR2 from the germline V gene are MDHEN and SYDVKM. V shed 6 bases and J 3 bases; nucleotides not matched to a gene: 15. The CDR3 coding sequence is TGTGCCAGCAGCCCCTGGTGGCGGGAGAGGGGAACAGATACGCAGTATTTT. It specifies CASSPWWRERGTDTQYF.

The V gene is TRBV6-5, the J gene TRBJ1-2, with 8 bases matching TRBD1. Germline values: CDR1 MNHEY, CDR2 SVGAGI. This CDR3 is 15 amino acids long. V was pared by 7 bases and J by 2 bases, with 9 bases of the junction left unmatched. The CDR3 bases are TGTGCCAGCACTAGCGGACAGGGAGAGAACTATGGCTACACCTTC. Amino acids: CASTSGQGENYGYTF.

The gene calls are TRBV5-1 and TRBJ2-3, with 7 nucleotides matching TRBD2. In germline, CDR1 is SGHRS, CDR2 YFSETQ. After removal of 2 bases from V and 2 bases from J, the junction contained 5 bases not matched to a gene. The CDR3 extends over 15 amino acids. The CDR3 spells CASSLLAGDTDTQYF. CDR3 DNA: TGCGCCAGCAGCTTATTAGCGGGCGACACAGATACGCAGTATTTT.

The chain employs TRBV7-2 and TRBJ1-5; D is undetermined. Germline V CDR1 and CDR2: SGHTA, FQGNSA. The CDR3 has 15 amino acids. Trimming took off 4 bases at V and 0 bases at J, with 10 bases between the two ends. The CDR3 spells CASSSGRDSNQPQHF. The DNA for the CDR3 is TGTGCCAGCAGCTCGGGGAGGGATAGCAATCAGCCCCAGCATTTT.

The V call is TRBV19, the J call TRBJ2-5; 13 bases are a match to TRBD2. The last part of the DNA fits TRBJ2-7 better; the J call may be wrong. The CDR3 is 16 amino acids. In germline, CDR1 is LNHDA, CDR2 SQIVND (reference sequence). CDR3 sequence: CASSAPRTSGSYEQYF. The DNA for the CDR3 is TGTGCCAGTAGCGCGCCTCGGACTAGCGGGAGCTACGAGCAGTACTTC.

The V gene is TRBV4-2, the J gene TRBJ1-2; TRBD1 might be the D (6 bases). Germline CDR1 is LGHNA and CDR2 is YNFKEQ. V was trimmed by 4 bases and J by 4 bases, leaving 13 bases between them. The CDR3 runs to 14 residues. The DNA for the CDR3 is TGTGCCAGCAGCCTTTCCCGACAGGTCTATGGCTACACCTTC. Protein product: CASSLSRQVYGYTF.

The J gene is TRBJ1-2, the V gene TRBV11-2, with a tentative D call TRBD1 (5 bases). Trimming took off 5 bases at V and 4 bases at J, with 11 bases between the two ends. The CDR3 spans 13 residues. CDR1 is SGHAT, CDR2 FQNNGV, per germline. CDR3 DNA: TGTGCCAGCAGCCCCGACAGAAGCTATGGCTACACCTTC. Its translation is CASSPDRSYGYTF.

This chain connects TRBV4-3 to TRBJ2-7; TRBD1 matches 7 bases. Germline V CDR1 and CDR2: LGHNA, YSLEER. After removal of 0 bases from V and 5 bases from J, the junction contained 7 bases not matched to a gene. The CDR3 is made up of 15 amino acids. DNA of the CDR3: TGCGCCAGCAGCCAAGATGACAGGGCCGAAGACGAGCAGTACTTC. It translates to CASSQDDRAEDEQYF.

The V and J genes are TRBV6-6 and TRBJ2-1, with 8 bases lining up with TRBD1. Germline-derived CDR1 and CDR2 are MNHNY and SVGAGI (reference sequence). CDR3 size: 15 residues. With 0 bases clipped from V and 11 bases from J, the junction kept 9 bases outside the gene matches. The CDR3 DNA reads TGTGCCAGCAGTTACTCCCGACAGGGGACTCTTCAGCAGTTCTTC. This translates into CASSYSRQGTLQQFF.

The genes are TRBV6-5 and TRBJ1-1; 7 nucleotides match TRBD1. This CDR3 region has 14 residues. Germline V gene data show CDR1 as MNHEY and CDR2 as SVGAGI. The ends lost 6 bases at V and 2 bases at J; junction bases unmatched: 6. This CDR3 reads CASSQTGTNTEAFF. The CDR3 nucleotides are TGTGCCAGCAGCCAGACAGGGACCAACACTGAAGCTTTCTTT.

The rearrangement joins TRBV4-1 to TRBJ1-1; the D gene is possibly TRBD1 (6 bases). This CDR3 contains 14 residues. The germline V gene encodes CDR1 MGHRA and CDR2 YSYEKL. Trimming left V 4 bases short and J 3 bases short, with 12 bases between. The DNA of the CDR3 is TGCGCCAGCAGCCGCCAGGGGAGGGACACTGAAGCTTTCTTT. Its protein is CASSRQGRDTEAFF.